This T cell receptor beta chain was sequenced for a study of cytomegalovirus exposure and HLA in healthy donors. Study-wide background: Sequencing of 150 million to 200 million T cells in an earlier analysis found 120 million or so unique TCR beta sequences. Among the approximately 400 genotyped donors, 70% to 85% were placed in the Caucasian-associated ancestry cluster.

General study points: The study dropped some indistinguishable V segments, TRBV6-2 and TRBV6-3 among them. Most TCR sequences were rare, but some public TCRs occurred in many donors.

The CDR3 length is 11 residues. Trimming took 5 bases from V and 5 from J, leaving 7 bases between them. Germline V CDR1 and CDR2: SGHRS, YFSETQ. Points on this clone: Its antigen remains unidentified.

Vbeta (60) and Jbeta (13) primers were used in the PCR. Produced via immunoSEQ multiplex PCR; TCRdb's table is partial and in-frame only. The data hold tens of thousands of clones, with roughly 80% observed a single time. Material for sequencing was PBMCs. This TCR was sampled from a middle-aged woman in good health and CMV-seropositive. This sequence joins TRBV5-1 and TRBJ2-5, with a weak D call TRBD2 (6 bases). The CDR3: CASRLAETQYF. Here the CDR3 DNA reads TGCGCCAGCAGGCTAGCGGAGACCCAGTACTTC.